A single sample gave rise to the 21 T cell receptor beta chains below, sequenced in a study of CD8+ T cells in alopecia areata. The treatment: oral pan-JAK inhibitor, 5-10 mg twice daily. As the sequencing template, cDNA was produced by extracting RNA and reverse transcribing it. Measured with immunoSEQ multiplex PCR; TCRdb has only the in-frame clones, and not every one. The table shows under 350,000 clones, with 58% occurring only once. Sample: CD4+ T cells sorted from blood, taken at week 24, from a patient treated with tofacitinib. Source of these receptors: a human donor with alopecia areata.

The chain carries TRBV13 and TRBJ1-1, with 7 bases matching TRBD1. This CDR3 is built from 13 residues. Unmatched junction bases numbered 7, after V lost 5 bases and J lost 7 bases. Per the germline V gene, CDR1 is PRHDT and CDR2 is FYEKMQ (reference sequence). CDR3 sequence reads: CASSPRYRGEAFF. CDR3 DNA: TGTGCCAGCAGCCCCAGATACAGGGGTGAAGCTTTCTTT.

The table lists this clone with a few counts. The rearrangement uses TRBV5-4 and TRBJ2-2; 10 nucleotides line up with TRBD1. The CDR3 totals 16 residues. CDR1 is SGHNT and CDR2 is YYREEE in the germline V gene (reference sequence). V lost 4 bases to trimming and J lost 0 bases; unmatched junction nucleotides: 3. The CDR3 DNA reads as TGTGCCAGCAGCCCGGACAGGGGGACGAACACCGGGGAGCTGTTTTTT. Translating gives CASSPDRGTNTGELFF.

The chain recombines TRBV15 with TRBJ2-5; the match to TRBD2 covers 8 bases. V was clipped by 0 bases and J by 7 bases; unmatched bases: 19. Germline V gene data show CDR1 as LNHNV and CDR2 as YYDKDF (reference sequence). The CDR3 contains 19 residues. The CDR3: CATSRDREASGGLHRTQYF. The CDR3 DNA follows: TGTGCCACCAGCAGAGATAGAGAGGCCAGCGGGGGCCTCCATCGGACCCAGTACTTC.

The genes are TRBV6-6 and TRBJ2-5, with D possibly called TRBD1 or TRBD2 (6 bases each). The V and J ends lost 6 bases and 4 bases respectively, with 15 bases between them. Germline CDR1 is MNHNY and CDR2 is SVGAGI (reference sequence). CDR3 size: 14 residues. CDR3 loop: CASSFRRGGETQYF. CDR3 DNA: TGTGCCAGCAGCTTCCGCAGGGGAGGAGAGACCCAGTACTTC.

The rearrangement links TRBV30 to TRBJ2-2; the match to TRBD1 covers 7 bases. Germline values: CDR1 GTSNPN, CDR2 SVGIG (reference sequence). The junction had 8 bases not matched to a gene; V was cut back by 0 bases and J by 7 bases. The CDR3 runs 15 residues. Here the CDR3 reads CAWSVIRQGDGELFF. The DNA of the CDR3 is TGTGCCTGGAGTGTAATCCGACAGGGCGACGGGGAGCTGTTTTTT.

V is TRBV28 and J is TRBJ2-1, with D possibly TRBD2 on 5 matching bases. V lost 7 bases and J lost 5, with 15 bases in between. Germline-derived CDR1 and CDR2 are MDHEN and SYDVKM. The CDR3 runs to 14 residues. DNA for the CDR3: TGTGCCAGCATTGCCCAGACTACCGACAATGAGCAGTTCTTC. Translation: CASIAQTTDNEQFF.

In this sample, this clone turned up once. The gene calls are TRBV2 and TRBJ2-5; D unclear. The CDR3 is 12 amino acids. V was shortened by 5 bases and J by 5 bases, with 9 bases between the two germline ends. Germline V gene lookup returns CDR1 SNHLY and CDR2 FYNNEI. Here the CDR3 reads CASSPLGETQYF. The CDR3 coding sequence is TGTGCCAGCAGTCCCCTAGGGGAGACCCAGTACTTC.

This sequence joins TRBV5-1 and TRBJ1-2; the D gene is possibly TRBD1 (6 bases). Germline lookup yields CDR1 SGHRS and CDR2 YFSETQ. CDR3 length equals 14 residues. Trimming cost V 4 bases and J 4 bases, with 14 bases left between them. The CDR3 DNA is TGCGCCAGCAGCCGGGAACAGGGAGGCTATGGCTACACCTTC. Translated, it gives CASSREQGGYGYTF.

The CDR3 loop is CASSRGRAQYGYTF. CDR3 DNA: TGTGCCAGCAGCCGCGGACGGGCCCAGTATGGCTACACCTTC. The rearrangement joins TRBV6-5 to TRBJ1-2; no clear D. Germline assignment: CDR1 MNHEY and CDR2 SVGAGI. The germline V and J ends were trimmed by 6 bases and 5 bases, with 16 bases remaining between them. The CDR3 spans 14 residues.

This rearrangement joins TRBV6-6 to TRBJ2-7; 7 bases align to TRBD1. The CDR3 has 14 residues. From germline, CDR1 is MNHNY and CDR2 SVGAGI (reference sequence). The V and J ends lost 6 bases and 1 base, in that order; junction bases with no gene match: 6. In DNA, the CDR3 is TGTGCCAGCAGGGCCTCACAGGGGTCCTACGAGCAGTACTTC. Translated, it gives CASRASQGSYEQYF.

This clone has just a few counts. The chain couples TRBV7-2 to TRBJ2-1; D is perhaps TRBD1 or TRBD2 (6 bases each). Trimming took off 1 base at V and 7 bases at J, with 20 bases between the two ends. Germline lookup yields CDR1 SGHTA and CDR2 FQGNSA. This CDR3 is built from 17 residues. The CDR3 nucleotides read TGTGCCAGCAGCTTAGTCCAGGGGAGGACCGCTATGAATGAGCAGTTCTTC. Amino acids: CASSLVQGRTAMNEQFF.

The chain carries TRBV4-3 and TRBJ2-1; D is unresolved. Trimming shortened V by 1 base and J by 7 bases, and 17 bases separated the two germline ends. Germline CDR1 LGHNA, CDR2 YSLEER. The CDR3 has 16 residues. CDR3 in amino acids: CASSQGPPNIPNEQFF. In DNA, the CDR3 is TGCGCCAGCAGCCAAGGGCCACCTAATATCCCGAATGAGCAGTTCTTC.

The chain combines TRBV25-1 with TRBJ1-1, with 8 bases aligning to TRBD1. The CDR3 is 14 residues long. Trimming at V came to 3 bases and at J to 4 bases, leaving 4 bases not matched to a gene. From germline, CDR1 is MGHDK and CDR2 SYGVNS. CDR3 in amino acids: CASSEPGTGTEAFF. The CDR3 nucleotides read TGTGCCAGCAGTGAGCCAGGGACAGGCACTGAAGCTTTCTTT.

This chain connects TRBV7-2 to TRBJ2-1; unclear D gene. The CDR3 extends over 15 amino acids. V was clipped by 5 bases and J by 0 bases, with 11 bases between them. CDR1 is SGHTA, CDR2 FQGNSA, per germline. As DNA, the CDR3 is TGTGCCAGCAGCACCCCGTCCCGCTCCTACAATGAGCAGTTCTTC. Protein sequence: CASSTPSRSYNEQFF.

The genes are TRBV29-1 and TRBJ2-5, with a tentative D call TRBD2 (6 bases). The CDR3 consists of 15 residues. V was shortened by 6 bases and J by 0 bases, with 17 bases between the two germline ends. The V gene's germline CDR1 is SQVTM and CDR2 ANQGSEA. The CDR3 loop is CSVVRGSSDQETQYF. In DNA form, the CDR3 reads TGCAGCGTGGTCCGGGGGTCTAGCGACCAAGAGACCCAGTACTTC.

The V and J genes are TRBV7-6 and TRBJ2-3; D is unclear. The CDR3 has 14 residues. V was trimmed by 2 bases and J by 10 bases, leaving 16 bases between them. CDR1 and CDR2 from the germline V gene are SGHVS and FNYEAQ. The CDR3 DNA reads as TGTGCCAGCAGCTTATTGGCCGCCGAACTCCCGCAGTATTTT. It is translated as CASSLLAAELPQYF.

This clone came up a few times. The V call is TRBV2, the J call TRBJ2-6; D uncertain. This CDR3 comprises 16 residues. The germline V gene has CDR1 SNHLY and CDR2 FYNNEI. The V end lost 7 bases, the J end lost 4 bases, and 17 bases lay between the germline ends. This CDR3 is CASTIPRSSGANVLTF. The CDR3 DNA is TGTGCCAGCACTATTCCCCGGAGCTCCGGGGCCAACGTCCTGACTTTC.

V is TRBV7-9 and J is TRBJ2-7; D is perhaps TRBD1 or TRBD2 (5 bases each). The length of the CDR3 is 14 residues. V lost 6 bases, J lost 2 bases, and 14 bases lay in between. Looked up from germline, CDR1 is SEHNR and CDR2 is FQNEAQ (reference sequence). CDR3 in DNA: TGTGCCAGCAGTGTCCGGGGCAGGGCCTACGAGCAGTACTTC. The encoded protein is CASSVRGRAYEQYF.

This clone has a single count. The chain has TRBV6-5 and TRBJ1-3, with a possible D match to TRBD1 (6 bases). The germline gives CDR1 MNHEY, CDR2 SVGAGI. The V end lost 4 bases, the J end lost 2 bases, and 9 bases lay between the germline ends. The CDR3 loop spans 14 amino acids. The CDR3 spells CASSWGQTGNTIYF. The CDR3 DNA follows: TGTGCCAGCAGTTGGGGACAAACTGGAAACACCATATATTTT.

The chain is built from TRBV4-1 and TRBJ2-5; D remains ambiguous. CDR1 and CDR2 (germline): MGHRA, YSYEKL. This CDR3 comprises 15 residues. The V gene lost 0 bases and the J gene lost 5 bases, with 13 bases spanning the gap. CDR3 DNA sequence: TGCGCCAGCAGCCAAGATTGGGGATTCCGGGAGACCCAGTACTTC. Protein: CASSQDWGFRETQYF.

The rearrangement uses TRBV6-5 and TRBJ2-2; 8 bases agree with TRBD1. The length of the CDR3 is 15 residues. Germline V gene sequence: CDR1 MNHEY, CDR2 SVGAGI. V trimming: 7 bases; J trimming: 3 bases; junction bases outside the gene matches: 7. This CDR3 reads CASTLGQVYTGELFF. CDR3 bases: TGTGCCAGCACCCTGGGACAGGTATACACCGGGGAGCTGTTTTTT.